The present TCR beta chain was sequenced within a study of shared clonotypes between healthy human individuals. Splitting the CD4+ cells yielded a CD45RA+ naive subset and a CD45RA-negative memory subset. V lost 1 base to trimming and J lost 0 bases, with 7 bases between them. In germline, CDR1 is MNHNS, CDR2 SASEGT. The CDR3 sequence is 15 residues long. Only in-frame clones appear in the TCRdb table, and some are missing; sequencing was by immunoSEQ multiplex PCR. The table records 950,000 to 1,300,000 clones, roughly 70% of them present only once. The sample was memory CD4+ T cells sorted from blood. Subset given: CD45RA-negative fraction. The receptor was derived from a man in his late teens or twenties in good health. The chain has TRBV6-1 and TRBJ1-3; D perhaps matches TRBD1 (5 bases). CDR3 loop: CASSEGGYSGNTIYF. CDR3 in DNA: TGTGCCAGCAGTGAAGGGGGGTACTCTGGAAACACCATATATTTT.